The present entry profiles one T cell receptor beta chain with its context. From the 5' RACE reads, TCRdb called clonotypes with MiXCR, one entry per CDR3 protein. The table has 700,000 or so distinct CDR3 sequences, less than 25% seen once. This sample was taken from a study of identical twins. In germline, CDR1 is KGHDR, CDR2 SFDVKD. CDR3 size: 12 residues. Trimming took 6 bases from V and 7 from J, leaving 9 bases between them. These data were also reused for a study on T cells expressing NK-cell markers. That report notes: As a fraction of CD8+ T cells, dominant NKG2C+ clonotypes reached about 1.0-7.5% in six donors. Once again these clonotypes came out on top in the CD3+CD56-NKG2C+ fraction of a few donors. Certain NKG2C+ T cell clones were expanded, and their HCMV specificity remained unclear.

The specimen sequenced was PBMCs. This chain uses TRBV24-1 with TRBJ2-1; D not certain. This TCR was recovered from a woman younger than 35 in good health. The DNA for the CDR3 is TGTGCCACCAGTTCGTCGAAGAATGAGCAGTTCTTC. This codes for CATSSSKNEQFF.